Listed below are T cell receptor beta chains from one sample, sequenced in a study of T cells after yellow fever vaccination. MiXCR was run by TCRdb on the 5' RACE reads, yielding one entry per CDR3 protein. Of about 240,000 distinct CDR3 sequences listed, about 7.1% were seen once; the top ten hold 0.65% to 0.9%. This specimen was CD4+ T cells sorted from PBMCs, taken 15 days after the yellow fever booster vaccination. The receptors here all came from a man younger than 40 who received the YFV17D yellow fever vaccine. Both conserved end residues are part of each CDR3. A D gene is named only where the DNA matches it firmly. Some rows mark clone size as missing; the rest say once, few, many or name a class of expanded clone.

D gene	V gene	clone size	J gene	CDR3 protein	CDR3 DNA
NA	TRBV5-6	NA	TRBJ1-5	CASRKGVEDQPQHF	TGTGCCAGCAGGAAAGGAGTGGAGGATCAGCCCCAGCATTTT
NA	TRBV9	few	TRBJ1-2	CASTVDGQYGYTF	TGTGCCAGCACCGTGGACGGGCAGTATGGCTACACCTTC
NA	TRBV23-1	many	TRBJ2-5	CASSQSQGGSETQYF	TGCGCCAGCAGTCAATCTCAGGGGGGGTCGGAGACCCAGTACTTC
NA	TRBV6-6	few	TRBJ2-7	CASSYDGSYEQYF	TGTGCCAGCAGTTACGACGGATCCTACGAGCAGTACTTC
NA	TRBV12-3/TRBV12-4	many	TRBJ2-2	CASSPTQIFGGELFF	TGTGCCAGCAGTCCCACCCAGATCTTTGGCGGGGAGCTGTTTTTT
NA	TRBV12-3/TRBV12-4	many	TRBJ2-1	CASSFDGEQFF	TGTGCCAGCAGTTTCGACGGTGAGCAGTTCTTC
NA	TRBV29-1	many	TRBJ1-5	CSVWDSNQPQHF	TGCAGCGTGTGGGATAGCAATCAGCCCCAGCATTTT
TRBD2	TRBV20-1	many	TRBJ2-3	CSASKAGGGARTDTQYF	TGCAGTGCCTCAAAGGCGGGAGGAGGGGCACGCACAGATACGCAGTATTTT
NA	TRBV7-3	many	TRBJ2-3	CASSLTRDSTDTQYF	TGTGCCAGCAGCTTAACGAGGGATTCGACAGATACGCAGTATTTT
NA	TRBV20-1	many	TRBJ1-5	CSARNQRQLGQPQHF	TGCAGTGCTAGAAATCAGAGACAGTTGGGACAGCCCCAGCATTTT
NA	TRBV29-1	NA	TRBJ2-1	CSVDAYQGGKFF	TGCAGCGTTGACGCTTATCAGGGGGGGAAGTTCTTC
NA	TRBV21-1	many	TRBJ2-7	CASSKEGTSGPYEQYF	TGTGCCAGCAGCAAGGAGGGTACTAGCGGTCCCTACGAGCAGTACTTC
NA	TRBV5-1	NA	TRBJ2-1	CASSLDPASGYNEQFF	TGCGCCAGCAGCTTGGATCCCGCCTCGGGCTACAATGAGCAGTTCTTC
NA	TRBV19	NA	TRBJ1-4	CASISSGWTTNEKLFF	TGTGCCAGTATCTCATCTGGCTGGACAACTAATGAAAAACTGTTTTTT
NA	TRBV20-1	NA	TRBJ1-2	CSASDKIGYGYTF	TGCAGTGCCTCGGATAAAATCGGCTATGGCTACACCTTC
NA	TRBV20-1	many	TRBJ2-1	CSAREIVYEQFF	TGCAGTGCTAGAGAGATCGTATATGAGCAGTTCTTC
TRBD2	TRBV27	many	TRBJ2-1	CASSDTGTSSYNEQFF	TGTGCCAGCAGTGATACCGGGACTAGCTCCTACAATGAGCAGTTCTTC
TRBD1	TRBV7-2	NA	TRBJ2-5	CASSWDRWRETQYF	TGTGCCAGCAGCTGGGACAGGTGGAGGGAGACCCAGTACTTC
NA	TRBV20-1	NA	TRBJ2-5	CSARVAGSKETQYF	TGCAGTGCTAGGGTGGCAGGGTCGAAAGAGACCCAGTACTTC
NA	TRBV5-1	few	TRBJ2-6	CASSLTSSGANVLTF	TGCGCCAGCAGCCTGACATCGTCTGGGGCCAACGTCCTGACTTTC
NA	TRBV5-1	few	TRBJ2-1	CASSLAQGMTNEQFF	TGCGCCAGCAGCTTGGCCCAGGGGATGACAAATGAGCAGTTCTTC
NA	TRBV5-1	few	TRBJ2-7	CASSFDSLEPSYEQYF	TGCGCCAGCAGCTTTGATTCTCTGGAACCTTCCTACGAGCAGTACTTC
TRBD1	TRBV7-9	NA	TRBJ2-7	CASSLGQHSYEQYF	TGTGCCAGCAGCTTGGGACAGCACTCCTACGAGCAGTACTTC
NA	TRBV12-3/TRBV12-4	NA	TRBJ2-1	CASSFTSYNEQFF	TGTGCCAGCAGTTTTACCTCCTACAATGAGCAGTTCTTC
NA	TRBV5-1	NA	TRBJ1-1	CASSLSTVNTEAFF	TGCGCCAGCAGTCTCTCCACGGTGAACACTGAAGCTTTCTTT
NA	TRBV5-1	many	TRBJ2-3	CASKDVENTQYF	TGCGCCAGCAAAGACGTGGAGAATACGCAGTATTTT
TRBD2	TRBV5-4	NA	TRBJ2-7	CASASSGSYEQYF	TGTGCCAGCGCGAGTAGCGGGAGCTACGAGCAGTACTTC
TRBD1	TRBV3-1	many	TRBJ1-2	CASSSIGQGRYTF	TGTGCCAGCAGCTCAATCGGACAGGGGCGCTACACCTTC
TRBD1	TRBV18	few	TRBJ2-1	CASSPRQGLHNEQFF	TGTGCCAGCTCACCTCGACAGGGTCTCCACAATGAGCAGTTCTTC
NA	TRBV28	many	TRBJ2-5	CASSPAGSGETQYF	TGTGCCAGCAGCCCCGCCGGGTCCGGAGAGACCCAGTACTTC
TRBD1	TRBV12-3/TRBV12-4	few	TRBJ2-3	CASSLGQADTQYF	TGTGCCAGCAGTTTGGGACAGGCAGATACGCAGTATTTT
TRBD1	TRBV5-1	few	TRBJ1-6	CASSFLDRADSPLHF	TGCGCCAGCAGCTTCTTGGACAGGGCCGATTCACCCCTCCACTTT
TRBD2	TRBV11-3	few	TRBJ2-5	CASRREGLLGETQYF	TGTGCCAGCCGCCGGGAGGGCCTGTTGGGGGAGACCCAGTACTTC
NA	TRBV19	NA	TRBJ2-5	CASGRPRLEETQYF	TGTGCCAGTGGTCGGCCGCGCCTAGAAGAGACCCAGTACTTC
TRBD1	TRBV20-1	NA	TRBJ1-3	CSARGQGAQGNTIYF	TGCAGTGCCCGGGGTCAGGGGGCACAGGGAAACACCATATATTTT
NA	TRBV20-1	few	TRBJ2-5	CSAILGEYQETQYF	TGCAGTGCTATACTAGGGGAATACCAAGAGACCCAGTACTTC
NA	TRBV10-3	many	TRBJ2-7	CAISESATPYEQYF	TGTGCCATCAGTGAGTCGGCTACCCCCTACGAGCAGTACTTC
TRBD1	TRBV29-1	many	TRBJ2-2	CSVRQGLNGELFF	TGCAGCGTTCGACAGGGGTTGAACGGGGAGCTGTTTTTT
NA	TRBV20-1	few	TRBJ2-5	CSASFWGRETQYF	TGCAGTGCTAGTTTCTGGGGGCGAGAGACCCAGTACTTC
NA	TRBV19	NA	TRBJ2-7	CASSSEILRDEQYF	TGTGCCAGTAGCTCCGAGATCCTGCGGGACGAGCAGTACTTC
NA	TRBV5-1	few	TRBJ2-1	CASSFGVEPGFF	TGCGCCAGCAGCTTTGGTGTGGAGCCAGGGTTCTTC
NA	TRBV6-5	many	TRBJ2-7	CASSYKRGTYEQYF	TGTGCCAGCAGTTACAAGAGGGGAACCTACGAGCAGTACTTC
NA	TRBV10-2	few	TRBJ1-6	CASSRGHDDSPLHF	TGCGCCAGCAGTCGCGGACATGATGATTCACCCCTCCACTTT
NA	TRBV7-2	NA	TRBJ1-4	CASSRQQEQTTNEKLFF	TGTGCCAGCAGCCGCCAACAGGAGCAGACAACTAATGAAAAACTGTTTTTT
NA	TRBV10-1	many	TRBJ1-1	CASSERGNTEAFF	TGCGCCAGCAGTGAACGGGGGAACACTGAAGCTTTCTTT
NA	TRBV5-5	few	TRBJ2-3	CASSFSSGSTDTQYF	TGTGCCAGCAGCTTCAGCAGCGGAAGCACAGATACGCAGTATTTT
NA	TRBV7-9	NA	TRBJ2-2	CASSLQSNTGELFF	TGTGCCAGCAGCCTGCAGTCGAACACCGGGGAGCTGTTTTTT
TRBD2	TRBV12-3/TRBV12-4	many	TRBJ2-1	CASRASGYDNEQFF	TGTGCCAGCAGGGCTAGCGGGTACGACAATGAGCAGTTCTTC
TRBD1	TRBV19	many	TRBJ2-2	CASRKGQGKTGELFF	TGTGCCAGTAGAAAGGGACAGGGAAAAACCGGGGAGCTGTTTTTT
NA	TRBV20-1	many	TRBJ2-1	CSARQISSYNEQFF	TGCAGTGCTAGACAAATAAGCTCCTACAATGAGCAGTTCTTC
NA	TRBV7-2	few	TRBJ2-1	CASSRRDDEQFF	TGTGCCAGCAGCCGGCGGGACGATGAGCAGTTCTTC
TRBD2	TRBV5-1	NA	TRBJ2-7	CASSLTSGTAYEQYF	TGCGCCAGCAGCTTGACTAGCGGGACCGCCTACGAGCAGTACTTC
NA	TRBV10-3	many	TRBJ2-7	CAISQSGFSYEQYF	TGTGCCATCAGTCAGTCAGGTTTTTCCTACGAGCAGTACTTC
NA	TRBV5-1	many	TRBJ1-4	CASRDRNNEKLFF	TGCGCCAGCAGGGACAGAAATAATGAAAAACTGTTTTTT
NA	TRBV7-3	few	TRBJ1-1	CASSLGAGFEAFF	TGTGCCAGCAGCTTAGGGGCAGGGTTTGAGGCTTTCTTT
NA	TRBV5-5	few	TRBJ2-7	CASSLGYESYEQYF	TGTGCCAGCAGCTTGGGATACGAATCCTACGAGCAGTACTTC
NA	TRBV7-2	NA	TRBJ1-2	CASSFEGTGIVYGYTF	TGTGCCAGCAGCTTTGAGGGAACAGGGATAGTCTATGGCTACACCTTC
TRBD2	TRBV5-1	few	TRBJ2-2	CASSLELAGGPRELFF	TGCGCCAGCAGCTTGGAGTTGGCGGGAGGGCCAAGGGAGCTGTTTTTT
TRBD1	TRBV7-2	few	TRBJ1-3	CASSLSTGVGNTIYF	TGTGCCAGCAGCTTATCAACAGGGGTCGGAAACACCATATATTTT
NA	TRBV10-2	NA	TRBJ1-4	CASSAAGANEKLFF	TGCGCCAGCAGTGCGGCGGGGGCAAATGAAAAACTGTTTTTT